The present T cell receptor (beta chain) was sequenced within a study of T-cell memory formation after mild COVID-19. Trimming shortened V by 2 bases and J by 5 bases, and 15 bases separated the two germline ends. The germline gives CDR1 DFQATT, CDR2 SNEGSKA (reference sequence). This CDR3 comprises 14 residues. From the 5' RACE reads, TCRdb called clonotypes with MiXCR, one entry per CDR3 protein. Altogether fewer than 650,000 distinct CDR3 sequences are present, 20% to 25% being singletons, with the ten largest covering about 8.7%. To note about this clonotype: Its antigen is currently unknown.

Study-wide points: The study found contracting CD4+ clones mainly in CM and EM and contracting CD8+ clones in EMRA. There were some responding clones in pre-infection memory, which suggested that cross-reactive memory had joined. Still unconfirmed is whether the second-wave clones peaking on day 37 recognized SARS-CoV-2.

J is TRBJ1-1 and V is TRBV20-1, with D possibly being TRBD1 (6 bases). This clonotype was sampled from an adult woman who had mild COVID-19 (a few samples of this study predate the infection). Cell type and time point are not known. Sequencing used PBMCs or a T cell subset sorted from them (not recorded which). The CDR3 sequence is CSARLRGGTTEAFF. The DNA of the CDR3 is TGCAGTGCTAGACTCCGCGGAGGGACAACTGAAGCTTTCTTT.